This TCR beta chain was captured in a study of T cell repertoires in cytomegalovirus infection (dated by TCRdb to the late 2010s). As for the study more broadly: Peptide stimulations targeted recently identified HLA-C-restricted CMV epitopes, whose presentation resists viral immunomodulation, together with well-studied HLA-B-restricted epitopes. Because public TCR beta signatures pointed to carriage of CMV infection together with the matching HLA type, the HLA type of each donor mattered for the analysis. Here is what the overall study found, with its caveats: In the ex vivo response, HLA-C-restricted CMV-specific TCR beta clonotypes were dominant, and in two of eight donors the single most frequent clonotype came from this HLA-C-restricted group. Carriers of CMV infection plus the relevant HLA type were discriminated by the cumulative frequency of public TCR beta family members in the study cohort and in an independent roughly 350-donor cohort.

Sequenced using an Illumina HiSeq 1500. In TCRdb, the public reads were trimmed at Q25 with fastp and aligned with MiXCR, with productive beta chains retained. Identical CDR3 protein sequences are pooled into one entry, listed with their most common genes and DNA. The sample table lists about 890,000 distinct CDR3 sequences, around 30% of them with a count of one. About 14% of the sample goes to the ten largest clones. What the treatment or condition label conveys for this sample: in vitro stimulation with specific CMV peptide epitopes to enrich CMV-specific T cells. The germline V and J ends show losses of 2 bases and 4 bases respectively, and no gene match explains 7 bases of the junction. Taken from cysteine to phenylalanine, the CDR3 has 15 residues. The kept DNA is CDR3 alone, 45 bases in frame from the first base. Looking up the germline V gene (reference sequence) yields CDR1 DFQATT and CDR2 SNEGSKA.

On this clonotype itself: Its target antigen remains unknown. No clone much larger than this one lies a single base away; base qualities are absent.

This specimen consisted of cultured CD8+ T cells from PBMCs, obtained from culture after CMV antigen stimulation. This receptor was obtained from a human donor in good health (CMV status not recorded). Some clones in this sample may be carry-over from other donors' samples. The V and J genes are TRBV20-1 and TRBJ2-3, and 9 junction bases match TRBD2. The CDR3 protein is CSARRAGGGADTQYF. The nucleotides are TGCAGTGCTAGACGAGCGGGGGGAGGGGCAGATACGCAGTATTTT.